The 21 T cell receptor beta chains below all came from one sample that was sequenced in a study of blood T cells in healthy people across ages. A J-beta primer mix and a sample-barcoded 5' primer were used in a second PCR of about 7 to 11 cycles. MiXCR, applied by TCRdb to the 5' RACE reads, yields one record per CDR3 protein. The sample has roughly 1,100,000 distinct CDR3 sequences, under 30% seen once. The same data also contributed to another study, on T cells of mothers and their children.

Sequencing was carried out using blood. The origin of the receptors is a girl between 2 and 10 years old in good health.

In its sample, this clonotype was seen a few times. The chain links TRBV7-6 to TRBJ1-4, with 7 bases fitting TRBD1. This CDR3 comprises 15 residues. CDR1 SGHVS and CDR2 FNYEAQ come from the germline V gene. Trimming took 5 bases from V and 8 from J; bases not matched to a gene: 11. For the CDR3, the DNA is TGTGCCAGCAGCCGGTCCCCAGGGGGTGGCGAAAAACTGTTTTTT. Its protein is CASSRSPGGGEKLFF.

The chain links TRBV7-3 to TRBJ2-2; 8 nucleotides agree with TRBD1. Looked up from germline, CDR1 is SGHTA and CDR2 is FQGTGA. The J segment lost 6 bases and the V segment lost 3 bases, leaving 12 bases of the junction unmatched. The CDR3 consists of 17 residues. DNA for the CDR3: TGTGCCAGCAGCTTCACCGGACAGGGCCTTTCTCCCGGGGAGCTGTTTTTT. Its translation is CASSFTGQGLSPGELFF.

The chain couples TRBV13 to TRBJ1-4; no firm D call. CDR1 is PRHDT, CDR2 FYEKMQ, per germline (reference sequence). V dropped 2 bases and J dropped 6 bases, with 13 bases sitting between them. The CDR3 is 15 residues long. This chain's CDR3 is CASSLMREMDEKLFF. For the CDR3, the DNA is TGTGCCAGCAGCTTAATGAGGGAAATGGATGAAAAACTGTTTTTT. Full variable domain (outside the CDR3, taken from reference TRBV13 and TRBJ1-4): AAGVIQSPRHLIKEKRETATLKCYPIPRHDTVYWYQQGPGQDPQFLISFYEKMQSDKGSIPDRFSAQQFSDYHSELNMSSLELGDSALYFCASSLMREMDEKLFFGSGTQLSVL.

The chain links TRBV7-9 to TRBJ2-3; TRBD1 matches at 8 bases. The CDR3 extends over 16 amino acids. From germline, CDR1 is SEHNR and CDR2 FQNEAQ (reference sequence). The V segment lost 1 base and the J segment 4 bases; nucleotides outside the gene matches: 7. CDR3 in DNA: TGTGCCAGCAGCTTAGGGACAGGGACATGGTCAGATACGCAGTATTTT. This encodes CASSLGTGTWSDTQYF.

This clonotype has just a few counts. Here the CDR3 DNA reads TGTGCCATCAGTGATTCTGGGGCCAACGTCCTGACTTTC. It codes for CAISDSGANVLTF. The chain employs TRBV10-3 and TRBJ2-6; D is unclear. Germline V gene sequence: CDR1 ENHRY, CDR2 SYGVKD. The CDR3 runs to 13 residues. The V and J ends lost 3 bases and 1 base respectively, with 1 base between them.

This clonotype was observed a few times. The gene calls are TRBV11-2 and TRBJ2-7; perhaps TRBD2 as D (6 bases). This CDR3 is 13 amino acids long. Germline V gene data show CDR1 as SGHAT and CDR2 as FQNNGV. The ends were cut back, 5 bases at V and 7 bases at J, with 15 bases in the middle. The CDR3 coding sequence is TGTGCCAGCAGCCAAAGGGACTTGAGGGAGCAGTACTTC. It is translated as CASSQRDLREQYF.

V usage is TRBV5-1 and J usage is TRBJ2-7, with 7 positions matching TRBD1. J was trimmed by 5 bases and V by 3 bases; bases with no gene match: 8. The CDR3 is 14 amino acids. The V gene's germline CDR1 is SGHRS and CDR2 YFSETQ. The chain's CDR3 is CASSSGTESHEQYF. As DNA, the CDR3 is TGCGCCAGCAGCTCCGGGACAGAAAGCCACGAGCAGTACTTC.

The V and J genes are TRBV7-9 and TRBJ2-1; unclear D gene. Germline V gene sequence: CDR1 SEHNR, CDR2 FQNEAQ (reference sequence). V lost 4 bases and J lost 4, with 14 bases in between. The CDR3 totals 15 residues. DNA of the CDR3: TGTGCCAGCAGCTCAAGGGAAGACGGGTACAATGAGCAGTTCTTC. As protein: CASSSREDGYNEQFF.

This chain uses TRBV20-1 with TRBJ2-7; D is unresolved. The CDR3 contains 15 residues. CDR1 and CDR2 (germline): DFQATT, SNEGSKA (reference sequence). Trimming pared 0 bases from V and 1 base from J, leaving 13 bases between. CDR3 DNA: TGCAGTGCTAGAGATCTAAACTATCCATCCTACGAGCAGTACTTC. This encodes CSARDLNYPSYEQYF.

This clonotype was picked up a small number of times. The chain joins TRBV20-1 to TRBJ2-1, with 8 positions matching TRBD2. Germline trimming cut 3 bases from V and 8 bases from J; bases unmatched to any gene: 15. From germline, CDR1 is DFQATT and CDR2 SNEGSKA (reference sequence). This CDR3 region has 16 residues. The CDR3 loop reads CSASPGSGKSVDEQFF. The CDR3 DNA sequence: TGCAGTGCTAGCCCAGGTAGCGGGAAAAGTGTCGATGAGCAGTTCTTC.

CDR3 in amino acids: CASIDGLRADTQYF. The CDR3 DNA sequence: TGTGCCAGCATAGACGGACTGCGGGCAGATACGCAGTATTTT. The chain employs TRBV12-3 or TRBV12-4 and TRBJ2-3; D may be TRBD2 (5 bases). With 7 bases removed from V and 4 bases from J, the gap between germline ends came to 15 bases. The CDR3 has 14 amino acids.

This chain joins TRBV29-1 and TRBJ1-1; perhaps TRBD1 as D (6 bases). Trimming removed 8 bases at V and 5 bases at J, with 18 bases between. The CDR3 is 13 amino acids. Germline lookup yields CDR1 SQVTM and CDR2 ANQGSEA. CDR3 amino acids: CSSTRGVRTEAFF. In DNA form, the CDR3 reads TGCAGCTCAACCAGGGGTGTTAGAACTGAAGCTTTCTTT.

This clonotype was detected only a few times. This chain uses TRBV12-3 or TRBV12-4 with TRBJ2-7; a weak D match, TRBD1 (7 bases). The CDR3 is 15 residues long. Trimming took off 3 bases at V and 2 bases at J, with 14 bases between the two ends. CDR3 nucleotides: TGTGCCAGCAGTTTTCGGGCAGGGGGGACCTACGAGCAGTACTTC. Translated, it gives CASSFRAGGTYEQYF.

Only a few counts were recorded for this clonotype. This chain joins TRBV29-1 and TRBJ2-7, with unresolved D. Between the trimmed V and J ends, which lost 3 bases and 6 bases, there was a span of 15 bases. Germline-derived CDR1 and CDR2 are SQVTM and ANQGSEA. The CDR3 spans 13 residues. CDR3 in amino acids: CSVEPPGLGEQYF. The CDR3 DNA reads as TGCAGCGTTGAGCCCCCTGGGCTAGGCGAGCAGTACTTC.

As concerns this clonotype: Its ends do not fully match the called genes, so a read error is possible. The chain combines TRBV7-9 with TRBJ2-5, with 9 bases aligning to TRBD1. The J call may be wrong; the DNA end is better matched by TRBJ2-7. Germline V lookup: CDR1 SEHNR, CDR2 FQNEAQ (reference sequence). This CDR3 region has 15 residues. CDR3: CASSMEGQGWHEQYF. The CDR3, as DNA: TGCGCCAGCAGCATGGAAGGACAGGGGTGGCACGAGCAGTACTTC.

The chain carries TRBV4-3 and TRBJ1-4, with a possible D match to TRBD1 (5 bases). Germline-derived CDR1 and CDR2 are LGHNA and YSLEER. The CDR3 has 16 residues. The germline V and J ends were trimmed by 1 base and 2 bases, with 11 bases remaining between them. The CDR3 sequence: CASSQGNRNTNEKLFF. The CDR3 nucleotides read TGCGCCAGCAGCCAAGGAAACAGGAACACTAATGAAAAACTGTTTTTT.

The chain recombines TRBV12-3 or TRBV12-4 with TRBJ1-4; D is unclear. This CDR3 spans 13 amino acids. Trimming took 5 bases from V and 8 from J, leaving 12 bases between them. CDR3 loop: CASSPYEHEKLFF. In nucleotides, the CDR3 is TGTGCCAGCAGTCCCTATGAGCACGAAAAACTGTTTTTT.

CDR3 protein: CASSFGAGDQPQHF. The CDR3, as DNA: TGTGCCAGTAGTTTCGGGGCGGGGGATCAGCCCCAGCATTTT. The gene calls are TRBV19 and TRBJ1-5; tentative D call: TRBD1 (5 bases). V was shortened by 5 bases and J by 5 bases, with 13 bases between the two germline ends. CDR1 is LNHDA and CDR2 is SQIVND in the germline V gene (reference sequence). The CDR3 is 14 amino acids.

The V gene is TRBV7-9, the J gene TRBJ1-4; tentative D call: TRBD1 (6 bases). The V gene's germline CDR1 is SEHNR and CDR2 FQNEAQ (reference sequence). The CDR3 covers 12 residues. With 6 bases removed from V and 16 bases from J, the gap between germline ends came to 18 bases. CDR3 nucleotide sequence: TGTGCCAGCAGGCCCGGAATGGGACACCCGTTTTTT. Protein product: CASRPGMGHPFF.

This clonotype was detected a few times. CDR3 DNA sequence: TGCGCCAGCAGCCCTCAGACACCATACGAGCAGTACTTC. This gives the protein CASSPQTPYEQYF. The rearrangement uses TRBV5-1 and TRBJ2-1, with D unresolved. The J call is in doubt because the DNA end fits TRBJ2-7 better. This CDR3 has 13 amino acids. From germline, CDR1 is SGHRS and CDR2 YFSETQ.

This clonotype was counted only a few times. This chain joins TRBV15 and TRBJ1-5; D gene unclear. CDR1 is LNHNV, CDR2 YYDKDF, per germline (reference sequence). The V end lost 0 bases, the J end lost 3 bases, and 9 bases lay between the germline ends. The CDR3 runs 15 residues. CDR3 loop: CATSRDRAPNQPQHF. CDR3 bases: TGTGCCACCAGCAGAGATCGGGCGCCCAATCAGCCCCAGCATTTT.